The rows below give T cell receptor beta chains drawn from one sample of a study of Ad26.COV2.S vaccination and SARS-CoV-2 variants. The method was immunoSEQ multiplex PCR; TCRdb's version includes in-frame clones alone and lacks a portion of them. The sample contains roughly 100,000 clones, around three quarters of which appear only once. Sequencing was performed on peripheral blood, taken after recovery from COVID-19. Receptors were obtained from a human donor who had recovered from COVID-19. The CDR3 runs from the conserved cysteine through the conserved F or W. Each record gives: clone size, V gene, D gene, J gene, CDR3 DNA, CDR3 protein. The D gene is left open where the match is weak. Size values are once, few and many counts, or a class for expanded clones, and some rows have none.

NA	TRBV6-5	NA	TRBJ2-2	TGTGCCAGCAGATTCAAGGGGTTTCCCACCGGGGAGCTGTTTTTT	CASRFKGFPTGELFF
NA	TRBV20-1	NA	TRBJ1-2	TGCAGTGCCAGCCGCCTCTATGGCTACACCTTC	CSASRLYGYTF
NA	TRBV5-6	TRBD1	TRBJ1-5	TGTGCCAGCAGCTTTCGAAGACAGGGAGCCCAGCATTTT	CASSFRRQGAQHF
NA	TRBV28	NA	TRBJ1-3	TGTGCCAGCACCCTGTTCGGCGGAAACACCATATATTTT	CASTLFGGNTIYF
NA	TRBV5-6	NA	TRBJ2-7	TGTGCCAGCAGCTTGGGCTACGAGCAGTACTTC	CASSLGYEQYF
NA	TRBV12-3/TRBV12-4	NA	TRBJ2-3	TGTGCCAGCAGCTTCGCGACAGATACGCAGTATTTT	CASSFATDTQYF
NA	TRBV4-2	NA	TRBJ1-5	TGTGCCAGCAGCCAAGTCGAGGGAGGCAATCAGCCCCAGCATTTT	CASSQVEGGNQPQHF
NA	TRBV6-2/TRBV6-3	NA	TRBJ1-1	TGTGCCAGCAGTTACTCGAGGGTCGGTCCCCAGGGAACCAAGTTGGAAGCTTTCTTT	CASSYSRVGPQGTKLEAFF
NA	TRBV5-1	NA	TRBJ2-5	TGCGCCAGCAGCTTGGGAGGGGGCGGGGTCTTCCAAGAGACCCAGTACTTC	CASSLGGGGVFQETQYF
NA	TRBV7-7	NA	TRBJ2-5	TGTGCCAGCAGCGCCGGCGTTACAGGGTCTCTACAAGAGACCCAGTACTTC	CASSAGVTGSLQETQYF
NA	TRBV12-3/TRBV12-4	TRBD2	TRBJ2-7	TGTGCCAGCCGCGGGGGGCCACACGAGCAGTACTTC	CASRGGPHEQYF
NA	TRBV9	TRBD1	TRBJ1-2	TGTGCCAGCAGCCCACGGACAGGGGGGGACAATGGCTACACCTTC	CASSPRTGGDNGYTF
NA	TRBV2	NA	TRBJ1-5	TGTGCCAGCGTTGTGGATAGCAATCAGCCCCAGCATTTT	CASVVDSNQPQHF
NA	TRBV3-1/TRBV3-2	TRBD2	TRBJ2-2	TGTGCCAGCAGCCAAGATACCCCCACTAGCGGGGATACCGGGGAGCTGTTTTTT	CASSQDTPTSGDTGELFF
once	TRBV21-1	NA	TRBJ1-1	TGTGCCAGCAGCAAAAGCAACTCGGGGGTGAATAACACTGAAGCTTTCTTT	CASSKSNSGVNNTEAFF
NA	TRBV5-4	NA	TRBJ1-6	TGTGCCAGCAGCCTGGGAACCTATAATTCACCCCTCCACTTT	CASSLGTYNSPLHF
NA	TRBV13	NA	TRBJ2-5	TGTGCCAGCAGCCCCGACCTCGGGACCCAGTACTTC	CASSPDLGTQYF
once	TRBV5-1	NA	TRBJ2-2	TGCGCCAGCAGGCCAGGGCCTATACCGACCGGGAACACCGGGGAGCTGTTTTTT	CASRPGPIPTGNTGELFF
NA	TRBV5-5	NA	TRBJ1-1	TGTGCCAGCAGCTTGGTATCGGGGGCAGGAACTGAAGCTTTCTTT	CASSLVSGAGTEAFF
NA	TRBV5-6	NA	TRBJ2-7	TGTGCCAGCAGCTCCGGTCCCTACGAGCAGTACTTC	CASSSGPYEQYF
NA	TRBV7-9	NA	TRBJ1-6	TGTGCCAGCAGCTTAAGACAAGAGAATTCACCCCTCCACTTT	CASSLRQENSPLHF
NA	TRBV7-9	TRBD1	TRBJ1-1	TGTGCCAGCAGCTTAGCCGGGACAGGCGTCACTGAAGCTTTCTTT	CASSLAGTGVTEAFF
few	TRBV4-1	NA	TRBJ2-4	TGCGCCAGCAGCCAAGAAGCAACCCTAGCCAAAAACATTCAGTACTTC	CASSQEATLAKNIQYF
once	TRBV11-2	NA	TRBJ1-1	TGTGCCAGCAGCTTAGAATCAGAGAGGCCTGAAGCTTTCTTT	CASSLESERPEAFF
NA	TRBV2	NA	TRBJ1-2	TGTGCCGTATTAAGGCGGCAGGGAAGGTCCCCGGGCTATGGCTACACCTTC	CAVLRRQGRSPGYGYTF
NA	TRBV28	NA	TRBJ2-2	TGTGCCAGCATGGGTCAGCGGGTCACCGGGGAGCTGTTTTTT	CASMGQRVTGELFF
NA	TRBV3-1/TRBV3-2	TRBD1	TRBJ2-2	TGTGCCAGCAGATCCGGGACAGGGGGCTTCGGGGAGCTGTTTTTT	CASRSGTGGFGELFF